The clone carrying this T cell receptor (beta chain) has ten or more counts. Its antigen is undetermined. The data belong to a study of beta chain features in type 1 diabetes. The whole isolated RNA underwent reverse transcription, so sequencing captured expressed TCRB transcripts. The assay was immunoSEQ multiplex PCR, and TCRdb's table has in-frame clones only and misses some. The table includes roughly 610,000 clones, 15% to 18% detected once. Regarding the study as a whole: For patients, the naive, central memory and Treg TCRB repertoires appeared more alike than for healthy donors.

Sequenced material: naive CD4+ T cells from blood. The TCR originated in a man aged 18 to 29 in good health.

CDR3 loop: CAISESGANTQYF. The CDR3 bases are TGTGCCATCAGTGAGTCAGGAGCGAATACGCAGTATTTT. The V gene is TRBV10-3, the J gene TRBJ2-3; D gene unclear. The germline gives CDR1 ENHRY, CDR2 SYGVKD. The CDR3 contains 13 residues. The V end lost 0 bases, the J end lost 7 bases, and 8 bases lay between the germline ends.